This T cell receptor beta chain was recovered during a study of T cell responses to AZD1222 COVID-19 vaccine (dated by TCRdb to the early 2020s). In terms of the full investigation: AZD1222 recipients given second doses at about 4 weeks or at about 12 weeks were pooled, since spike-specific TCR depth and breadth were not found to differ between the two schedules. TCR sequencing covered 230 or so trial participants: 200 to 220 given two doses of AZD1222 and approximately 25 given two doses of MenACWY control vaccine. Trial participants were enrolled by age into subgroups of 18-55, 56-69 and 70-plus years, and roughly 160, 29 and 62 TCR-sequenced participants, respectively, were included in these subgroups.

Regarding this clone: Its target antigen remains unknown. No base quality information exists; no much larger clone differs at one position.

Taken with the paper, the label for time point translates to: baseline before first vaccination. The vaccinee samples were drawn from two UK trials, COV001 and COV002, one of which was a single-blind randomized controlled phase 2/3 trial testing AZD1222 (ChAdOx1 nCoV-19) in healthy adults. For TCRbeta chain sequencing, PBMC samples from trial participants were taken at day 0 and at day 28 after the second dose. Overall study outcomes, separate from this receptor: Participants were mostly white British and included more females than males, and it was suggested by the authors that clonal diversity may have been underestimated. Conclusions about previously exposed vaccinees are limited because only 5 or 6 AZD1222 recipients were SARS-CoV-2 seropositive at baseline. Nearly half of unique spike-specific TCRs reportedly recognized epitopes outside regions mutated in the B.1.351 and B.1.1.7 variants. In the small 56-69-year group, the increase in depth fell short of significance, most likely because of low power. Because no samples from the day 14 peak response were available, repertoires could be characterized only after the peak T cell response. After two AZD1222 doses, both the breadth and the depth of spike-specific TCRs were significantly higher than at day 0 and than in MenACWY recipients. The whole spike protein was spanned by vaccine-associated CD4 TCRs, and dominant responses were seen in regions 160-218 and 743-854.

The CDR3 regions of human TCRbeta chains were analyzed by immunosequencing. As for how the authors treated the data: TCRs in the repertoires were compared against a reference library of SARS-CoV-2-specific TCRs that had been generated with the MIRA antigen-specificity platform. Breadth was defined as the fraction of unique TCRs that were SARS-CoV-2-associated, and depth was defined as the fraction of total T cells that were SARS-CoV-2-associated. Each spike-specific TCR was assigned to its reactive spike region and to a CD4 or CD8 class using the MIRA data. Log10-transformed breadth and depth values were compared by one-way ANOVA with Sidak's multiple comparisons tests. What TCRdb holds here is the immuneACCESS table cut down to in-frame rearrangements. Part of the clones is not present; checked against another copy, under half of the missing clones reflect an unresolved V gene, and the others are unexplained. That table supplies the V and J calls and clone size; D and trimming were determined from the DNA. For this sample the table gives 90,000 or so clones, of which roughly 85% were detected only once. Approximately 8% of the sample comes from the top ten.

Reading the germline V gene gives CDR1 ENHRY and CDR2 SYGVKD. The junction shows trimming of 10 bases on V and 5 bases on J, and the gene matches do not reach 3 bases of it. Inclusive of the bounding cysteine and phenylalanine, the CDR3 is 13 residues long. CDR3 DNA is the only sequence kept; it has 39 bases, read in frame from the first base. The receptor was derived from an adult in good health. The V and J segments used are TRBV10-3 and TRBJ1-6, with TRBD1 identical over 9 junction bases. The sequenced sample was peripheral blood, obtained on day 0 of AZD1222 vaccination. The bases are TGTGCCAGCCGGGACAGGGATAATTCACCCCTCCACTTT. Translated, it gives CASRDRDNSPLHF.